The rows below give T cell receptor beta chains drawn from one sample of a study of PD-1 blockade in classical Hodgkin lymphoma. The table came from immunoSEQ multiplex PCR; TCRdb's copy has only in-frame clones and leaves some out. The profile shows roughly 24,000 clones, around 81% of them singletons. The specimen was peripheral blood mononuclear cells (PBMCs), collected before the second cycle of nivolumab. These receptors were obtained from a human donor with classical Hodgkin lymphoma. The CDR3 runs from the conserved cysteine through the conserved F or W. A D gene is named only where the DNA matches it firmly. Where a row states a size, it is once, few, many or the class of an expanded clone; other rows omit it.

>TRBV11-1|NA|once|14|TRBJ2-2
TGTGCCAGCAGCTTAGCGCCGGAAACCGGGGAGCTGTTTTTT
CASSLAPETGELFF
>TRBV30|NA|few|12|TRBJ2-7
TGTGCCTGGCGCGGGGTCGGCTACGAGCAGTACTTC
CAWRGVGYEQYF
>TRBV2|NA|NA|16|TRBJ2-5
TGTGCCAGCAAACGGTTAGCGGCCATGATCCAAGAGACCCAGTACTTC
CASKRLAAMIQETQYF
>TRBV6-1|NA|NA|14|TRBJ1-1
TGTGCCAGCAGTGTCCAAGGCACATACACTGAAGCTTTCTTT
CASSVQGTYTEAFF
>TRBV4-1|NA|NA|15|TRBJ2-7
TGCGCCAGCAGCCAAGTATCAGGACAGCACTACGAGCAGTACTTC
CASSQVSGQHYEQYF
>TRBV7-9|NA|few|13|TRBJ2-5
TGTGCCAGCAGCTTAAGGGGTGGGGAGACCCAGTACTTC
CASSLRGGETQYF
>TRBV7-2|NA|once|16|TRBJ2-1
TGTGCCAGCAGCTTAGGGGTTTCGGACCCAAGAACTGAGCAGTTCTTC
CASSLGVSDPRTEQFF
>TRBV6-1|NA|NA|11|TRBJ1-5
TGTGCCAGCAGTTCTAATCAGCCCCAGCATTTT
CASSSNQPQHF
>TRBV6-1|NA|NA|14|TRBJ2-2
TGTGCCAGCAGTGTGACAGATAACACCGGGGAGCTGTTTTTT
CASSVTDNTGELFF
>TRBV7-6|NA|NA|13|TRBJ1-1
TGTGCCAGCAGCTTAGTCCCCAGGGGTGAAGCTTTCTTT
CASSLVPRGEAFF
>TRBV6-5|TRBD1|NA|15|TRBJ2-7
TGTGCCAGCAGTTACGCCTCAGGGGGCTATGACGAGCAGTACTTC
CASSYASGGYDEQYF
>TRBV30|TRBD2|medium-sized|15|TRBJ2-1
TGTGCCTGGGGTAGGACTAGCGGAAGTTACAATGAGCAGTTCTTC
CAWGRTSGSYNEQFF
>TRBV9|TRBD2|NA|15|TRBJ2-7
TGTGCCAGCAGCATAAGCGGGAGTGCCCTGGGGGAGCAGTACTTC
CASSISGSALGEQYF
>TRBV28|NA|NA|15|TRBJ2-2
TGTGCCAGCAGTTTCCACCTCAGACAGGCCGGGGAGCTGTTTTTT
CASSFHLRQAGELFF
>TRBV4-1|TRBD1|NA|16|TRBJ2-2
TGCGCCAGCAGCCCAGGACAGGGGGCAATTACCGGGGAGCTGTTTTTT
CASSPGQGAITGELFF
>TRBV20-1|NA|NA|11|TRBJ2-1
TGCAGTGCTAGAGATCCTAGGGAGCAGTTCTTC
CSARDPREQFF
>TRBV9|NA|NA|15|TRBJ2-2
TGTGCCAGCAGCGTAGCCGGGATAGGCACCGGGGAGCTGTTTTTT
CASSVAGIGTGELFF